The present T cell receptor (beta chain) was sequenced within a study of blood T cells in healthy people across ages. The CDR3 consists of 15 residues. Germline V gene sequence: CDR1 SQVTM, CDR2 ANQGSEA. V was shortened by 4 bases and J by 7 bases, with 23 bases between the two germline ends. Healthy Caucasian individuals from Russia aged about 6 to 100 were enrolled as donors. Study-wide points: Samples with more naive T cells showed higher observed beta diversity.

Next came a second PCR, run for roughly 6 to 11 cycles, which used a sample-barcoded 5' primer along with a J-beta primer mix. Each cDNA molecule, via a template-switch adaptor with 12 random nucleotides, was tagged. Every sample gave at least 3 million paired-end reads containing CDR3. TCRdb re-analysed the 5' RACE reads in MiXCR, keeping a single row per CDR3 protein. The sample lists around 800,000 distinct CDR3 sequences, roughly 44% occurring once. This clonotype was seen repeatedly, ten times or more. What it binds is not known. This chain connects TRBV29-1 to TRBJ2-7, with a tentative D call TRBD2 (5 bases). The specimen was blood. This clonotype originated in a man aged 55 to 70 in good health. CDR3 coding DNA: TGCAGCGTTGTCGCCCAGTTGACCAGTACGGGGGAGCAGTACTTC. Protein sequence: CSVVAQLTSTGEQYF.